This TCR beta chain emerged from a study of blood T cell repertoires in COVID-19. Study processing details: Estimates of nucleated cell counts were drawn from the amplification of reference gene primers. Only in-frame clones appear in the TCRdb table, and some are missing; sequencing was by immunoSEQ multiplex PCR. V and J calls and clone size are given by that table; D and trimming were obtained from the DNA. The table includes roughly 140,000 clones, 75% to 85% detected once. The CDR3 length is 15 residues. The germline gives CDR1 SGHTA, CDR2 FQGTGA. V was clipped by 10 bases and J by 5 bases, with 22 bases between them.

The sequence came from a man aged 55 to 69 with active or convalescent COVID-19. Input material: peripheral blood. The chain uses TRBV7-3 and TRBJ2-3, with D possibly TRBD2 on 7 matching bases. The CDR3, as DNA: TGTGCCACCCCTATGGGGGGGGGCCCGGGAGATACGCAGTATTTT. Protein product: CATPMGGGPGDTQYF.